Given below is one TCR beta chain in context. Assay: immunoSEQ multiplex PCR; the TCRdb copy retains only in-frame clones and omits some. The profile shows about 32,000 clones, 80% to 85% of them singletons. This sample is drawn from a study of preoperative IRX-2 immunotherapy in early breast cancer. As to treatment: preoperative locoregional IRX-2 cytokine immunotherapy. The input for sequencing was lymph node tissue, taken from a patient treated with IRX-2 immunotherapy. The clonotype originates from a human donor with breast cancer.

CDR3 in amino acids: CASRSDGFRTDTQYF. The CDR3 nucleotides are TGTGCCAGCAGATCGGACGGATTCCGCACAGATACGCAGTATTTT. This chain joins TRBV6-8 and TRBJ2-3; no definite D call. This CDR3 comprises 15 residues. V shed 6 bases and J shed 1 base, with 14 bases lying between them. Germline V gene lookup returns CDR1 MNHGY and CDR2 SAAAGT.